These 19 T cell receptor beta chains originate from one sample sequenced in a study of T cells in Graves' hyperthyroidism and ophthalmopathy. TCR beta CDR3 region amplification was performed from RNA transcripts. The HTBI primer set was used in a first-round RT-PCR of the TCR CDR3. TCRdb reprocessed the multiplex PCR reads via MiXCR and lists one record per CDR3 protein. Of 400,000 to 450,000 distinct CDR3 sequences in the sample, over 12% were seen once. The sequencing sample was made of blood. The receptors were sampled from a man between 18 and 35 years old with Graves' ophthalmopathy.

This chain uses TRBV5-1 with TRBJ1-2, with 7 bases lining up with TRBD1. Germline V gives CDR1 SGHRS, CDR2 YFSETQ. V dropped 7 bases and J dropped 2; count of bases not matched to a gene: 2. The CDR3 has 12 amino acids. The CDR3 DNA reads as TGCGCCAGCCTGACAGGGAACTATGGCTACACCTTC. It is translated as CASLTGNYGYTF.

This clonotype was detected a few times. The chain uses TRBV7-2 and TRBJ1-2; D unresolved. The germline V gene has CDR1 SGHTA and CDR2 FQGNSA. The V end was cut by 4 bases, the J end by 1 base, with 10 bases between. CDR3 length: 14 residues. In nucleotides, the CDR3 is TGTGCCAGCAGCTCCGACATGATTAACTATGGCTACACCTTC. Protein: CASSSDMINYGYTF.

This clonotype was recorded at least ten times. The chain combines TRBV27 with TRBJ2-7; 9 bases are shared with TRBD2. CDR3 size: 15 residues. Germline CDR1 and CDR2: MNHEY and SMNVEV (reference sequence). With 2 bases clipped from V and 9 bases from J, the junction kept 11 bases outside the gene matches. The CDR3: CASSLGGLAGTGQYF. CDR3 DNA: TGTGCCAGCAGTTTAGGCGGGCTAGCGGGAACGGGGCAGTACTTC.

This clonotype has a handful of counts. J is TRBJ2-7 and V is TRBV20-1; 9 bases map to TRBD2. Trimming cost V 2 bases and J 2 bases; bases outside gene matches: 10. This CDR3 spans 16 amino acids. The germline V gene encodes CDR1 DFQATT and CDR2 SNEGSKA (reference sequence). This chain's CDR3 is CSARPRTSVSTYEQYF. The CDR3 DNA is TGCAGTGCTAGACCCCGGACTAGCGTATCTACCTACGAGCAGTACTTC.

This clonotype has just a few counts. This sequence joins TRBV20-1 and TRBJ2-2, with 7 bases lining up with TRBD2. The CDR3 is 12 residues long. CDR1 and CDR2 from the germline V gene are DFQATT and SNEGSKA (reference sequence). Trimming cost V 3 bases and J 6 bases; bases outside gene matches: 1. The CDR3 region is CSASRGAGELFF. CDR3 nucleotides: TGCAGTGCTAGCCGGGGGGCCGGGGAGCTGTTTTTT.

This clonotype has at least ten counts. The rearrangement uses TRBV9 and TRBJ2-3; no firm D call. The CDR3 has 15 amino acids. Germline CDR1 and CDR2: SGDLS and YYNGEE. The V end was cut by 4 bases, the J end by 4 bases, with 16 bases between. For the CDR3, the DNA is TGTGCCAGCAGCCCTAGAGGCTGGGTAGCAGATACGCAGTATTTT. Protein: CASSPRGWVADTQYF.

This clonotype was counted many times. J is TRBJ1-1 and V is TRBV6-1, with D perhaps TRBD1 (5 bases). The CDR3 length is 15 residues. V lost 3 bases to trimming and J lost 5 bases, with 16 bases between them. The germline gives CDR1 MNHNS, CDR2 SASEGT. The CDR3 here is CASSEARAGITEAFF. The CDR3 DNA follows: TGTGCCAGCAGTGAGGCCAGGGCAGGTATTACTGAAGCTTTCTTT.

This chain links TRBV19 with TRBJ1-2, with D tentatively TRBD1 (5 bases). CDR3 length: 12 amino acids. The V gene lost 8 bases and the J gene lost 4 bases, with 11 bases spanning the gap. Germline CDR1 and CDR2: LNHDA and SQIVND (reference sequence). The CDR3 DNA reads TGTGCCAGTGGTCGGGACCTCTATGGCTACACCTTC. Translated, it gives CASGRDLYGYTF.

Only a few counts were recorded for this clonotype. This sequence joins TRBV9 and TRBJ2-2; 7 nucleotides match TRBD1. Germline V lookup: CDR1 SGDLS, CDR2 YYNGEE. V was pared by 0 bases and J by 6 bases, with 5 bases of the junction left unmatched. The CDR3 runs 15 residues. For the CDR3, the DNA is TGTGCCAGCAGCGTAGGTCCAACAGGGGCCGGGGAGCTGTTTTTT. It specifies CASSVGPTGAGELFF.

The sample holds many counts of this clonotype. The rearrangement uses TRBV5-1 and TRBJ2-7, with 7 positions matching TRBD1. The V and J ends lost 4 bases and 6 bases, in that order; junction bases with no gene match: 4. In germline, CDR1 is SGHRS, CDR2 YFSETQ. This CDR3 is built from 12 residues. CDR3 DNA sequence: TGCGCCAGCAGCCACGACAGGGCCGAGCAGTACTTC. This translates into CASSHDRAEQYF. The variable domain in full, completed from reference TRBV5-1 and TRBJ2-7, reads KAGVTQTPRYLIKTRGQQVTLSCSPISGHRSVSWYQQTPGQGLQFLFEYFSETQRNKGNFPGRFSGRQFSNSRSEMNVSTLELGDSALYLCASSHDRAEQYFGPGTRLTVT.

The chain carries TRBV10-3 and TRBJ2-3, with 11 bases matching TRBD2. In germline, CDR1 is ENHRY, CDR2 SYGVKD. The CDR3 has 16 amino acids. The junction had 10 bases not matched to a gene; V was cut back by 6 bases and J by 5 bases. CDR3 DNA sequence: TGTGCCATCAGACGAGGAGGGCTAGCGGGAGGAGATACGCAGTATTTT. Its translation is CAIRRGGLAGGDTQYF.

Only a few counts were recorded for this clonotype. A read error is possible here, since a much larger clone lies one base away. The chain recombines TRBV5-1 with TRBJ2-1; 10 nucleotides match TRBD2. The CDR3 is made up of 18 amino acids. Germline CDR1 SGHRS, CDR2 YFSETQ. Trimming took 4 bases from V and 0 from J; bases not matched to a gene: 10. The CDR3 sequence: CASSGRVSGGSSYNEQFF. The CDR3, as DNA: TGCGCCAGCAGCGGTCGGGTTAGCGGGGGGTCCTCCTACAATGAGCAGTTCTTC.

This clonotype was recorded a few times. This may stem from a read error, because a much larger clone lies one nucleotide away. V gene TRBV6-1 combines with J gene TRBJ1-4; D is undetermined. From germline, CDR1 is MNHNS and CDR2 SASEGT. This CDR3 comprises 14 residues. The CDR3 region is CASREVVELGKLFF. CDR3 nucleotides: TGTGCCAGCCGTGAGGTCGTGGAATTGGGAAAACTGTTTTTT.

This clonotype occurred many times. The chain combines TRBV3-1 with TRBJ2-4; TRBD1 might be the D (6 bases). The germline CDR1 and CDR2 sequences are LGHDT and YNNKEL (reference sequence). The CDR3 covers 18 residues. With 3 bases removed from V and 0 bases from J, the gap between germline ends came to 18 bases. The CDR3 region is CASSHSTLQGVAKNIQYF. The CDR3 DNA is TGTGCCAGCAGCCACTCAACACTACAGGGAGTAGCCAAAAACATTCAGTACTTC.

The gene calls are TRBV24-1 and TRBJ2-1; no definite D call. Between the trimmed V and J ends, which lost 0 bases and 4 bases, there was a span of 9 bases. This CDR3 has 15 amino acids. The germline V gene encodes CDR1 KGHDR and CDR2 SFDVKD. CDR3 sequence: CATSDLGLEYNEQFF. The CDR3 bases are TGTGCCACCAGTGATTTGGGGCTAGAGTACAATGAGCAGTTCTTC.

This clonotype has only a few counts. One end of the junction varies from germline; a read error may be responsible. The V and J genes are TRBV2 and TRBJ2-2; 10 nucleotides align to TRBD2. Germline values: CDR1 SNHLY, CDR2 FYNNEI. The CDR3 sequence is 17 residues long. The CDR3 DNA follows: TGTGCCAGCAGGGAAGGGGCTAGCGGGGGAATAGCCGGGGAGCTGTTTTTT. Translation gives CASREGASGGIAGELFF.

There are many counts of this clonotype. V and J are TRBV30 and TRBJ1-3; no clear D gene. The CDR3 covers 11 residues. Trimming left V 4 bases short and J 2 bases short, with 3 bases between. Per germline, CDR1 GTSNPN and CDR2 SVGIG (reference sequence). CDR3 sequence (DNA): TGTGCCTGGACAGCTGGAAACACCATATATTTT. Residues: CAWTAGNTIYF.

V gene TRBV11-3 combines with J gene TRBJ2-7; D not certain. Trimming shortened V by 5 bases and J by 2 bases, and 13 bases separated the two germline ends. The CDR3 has 14 residues. Germline V gene lookup returns CDR1 SGHNT and CDR2 YENEEA. CDR3 DNA: TGTGCCAGCAGCCCCGTTACTACCCCCTACGAGCAGTACTTC. Protein sequence: CASSPVTTPYEQYF.

This clonotype was counted many times. V usage is TRBV11-3 and J usage is TRBJ2-2, with D unresolved. The germline V and J ends were trimmed by 3 bases and 5 bases, with 7 bases remaining between them. This CDR3 contains 13 residues. CDR1 SGHNT and CDR2 YENEEA come from the germline V gene. CDR3 sequence (DNA): TGTGCCAGCAGCTTGTTCGGGACCGGGGAGCTGTTTTTT. This sequence encodes CASSLFGTGELFF.